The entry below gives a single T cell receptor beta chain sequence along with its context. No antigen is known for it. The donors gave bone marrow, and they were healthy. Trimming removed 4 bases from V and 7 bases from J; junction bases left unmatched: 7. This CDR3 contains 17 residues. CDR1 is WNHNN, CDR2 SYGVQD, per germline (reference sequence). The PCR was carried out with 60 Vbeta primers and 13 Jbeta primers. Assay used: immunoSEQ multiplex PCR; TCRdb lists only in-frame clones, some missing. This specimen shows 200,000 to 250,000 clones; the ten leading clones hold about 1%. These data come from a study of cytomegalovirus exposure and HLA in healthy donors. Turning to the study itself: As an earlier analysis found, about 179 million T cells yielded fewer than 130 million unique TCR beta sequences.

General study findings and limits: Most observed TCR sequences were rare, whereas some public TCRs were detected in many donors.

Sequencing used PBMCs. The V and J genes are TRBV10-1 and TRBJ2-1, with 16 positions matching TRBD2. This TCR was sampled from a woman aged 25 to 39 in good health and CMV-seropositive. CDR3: CASSVGTSGRAGNEQFF. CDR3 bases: TGCGCCAGCAGTGTGGGGACTAGCGGGAGGGCGGGTAATGAGCAGTTCTTC.